One and the same sample provided the 22 T cell receptor beta chains below, sequenced in a study of T-cell reconstitution after alpha-beta-depleted transplantation in children. The library targeted TCRbeta and was prepared with unique molecular identifiers. In TCRdb, the PCR reads were re-called with MiXCR into one record per CDR3 protein. The table shows 450,000 to 600,000 distinct CDR3 sequences, with around 16% occurring only once. Sample: PBMCs from the stem cell graft donor, taken from the stem cell graft. Receptors originate from a human donor who donated a stem cell graft to a child with acute lymphoblastic leukemia.

The table lists this clonotype with a few counts. The chain is built from TRBV29-1 and TRBJ2-2; no reliable D call. This CDR3 spans 14 amino acids. Germline V gives CDR1 SQVTM, CDR2 ANQGSEA. Trimming removed 3 bases from V and 2 bases from J, with 10 bases in between. In DNA form, the CDR3 reads TGCAGCGTTGATCCGGATACCAACACCGGGGAGCTGTTTTTT. Residues: CSVDPDTNTGELFF.

The J gene is TRBJ2-7, the V gene TRBV27; no firm D call. The germline CDR1 and CDR2 sequences are MNHEY and SMNVEV (reference sequence). CDR3 length: 15 residues. V was shortened by 3 bases and J by 2 bases, with 14 bases between the two germline ends. The CDR3 bases are TGTGCCAGCAGTTTCAATAACAGACCCCCCTACGAGCAGTACTTC. Translated: CASSFNNRPPYEQYF.

In its sample, this clonotype was seen a few times. The gene calls are TRBV7-9 and TRBJ1-2; unclear D gene. V was shortened by 5 bases and J by 8 bases, with 12 bases between the two germline ends. Germline CDR1 is SEHNR and CDR2 is FQNEAQ (reference sequence). This CDR3 region has 12 residues. As DNA, the CDR3 is TGTGCCAGCAGCCGGGTGCTGCAGGGCTACACCTTC. It specifies CASSRVLQGYTF.

This clonotype was recorded many times. CDR3 in amino acids: CASSLRGNGYTF. The CDR3 bases are TGTGCCAGCAGCTTGAGAGGGAATGGCTACACCTTC. The chain recombines TRBV5-4 with TRBJ1-2; D is unresolved. The CDR3 contains 12 residues. Germline lookup yields CDR1 SGHNT and CDR2 YYREEE (reference sequence). V gave up 1 base and J gave up 6 bases, with 7 bases separating them.

This clonotype has a handful of counts. The DNA of the CDR3 is TGTGCCAGCAGTGAAGCCAGGAGGCTTATGGAGACCCAGTACTTC. Translation: CASSEARRLMETQYF. J is TRBJ2-5 and V is TRBV6-1; D perhaps matches TRBD2 (5 bases). The length of the CDR3 is 15 residues. The V end was cut by 0 bases, the J end by 5 bases, with 13 bases between. CDR1 and CDR2 (germline): MNHNS, SASEGT.

The chain is built from TRBV4-1 and TRBJ2-5, with 7 bases aligning to TRBD2. With V trimmed by 0 bases and J by 3 bases, 4 bases remained unmatched. The CDR3 contains 15 residues. Germline CDR1 reads MGHRA; CDR2 reads YSYEKL. CDR3 nucleotide sequence: TGCGCCAGCAGCCAAGAACGGGGGGATGAAGAGACCCAGTACTTC. This translates into CASSQERGDEETQYF.

The chain is built from TRBV6-2 or TRBV6-3 and TRBJ2-7; possibly TRBD1 or TRBD2 for D (5 bases each). Germline assignment: CDR1 MNHEY and CDR2 SVGEGT. The CDR3 is 15 residues long. V lost 0 bases and J lost 3, with 12 bases in between. Written as DNA, the CDR3 is TGTGCCAGCAGTTACTCGAGGGGTCCAGACTACGAGCAGTACTTC. Translation: CASSYSRGPDYEQYF.

This chain connects TRBV18 to TRBJ1-2; D is ambiguous. There are 15 residues in the CDR3. Germline V gene sequence: CDR1 KGHSH, CDR2 LQKENI. Trimming pared 3 bases from V and 7 bases from J, leaving 18 bases between. CDR3 DNA: TGTGCCAGCTCACCCCAAAAGGCAGAGCTCCCTGGCTACACCTTC. This encodes CASSPQKAELPGYTF. Full variable domain (rest looked up from reference TRBV18 and TRBJ1-2): NAGVMQNPRHLVRRRGQEARLRCSPMKGHSHVYWYRQLPEEGLKFMVYLQKENIIDESGMPKERFSAEFPKEGPSILRIQQVVRGDSAAYFCASSPQKAELPGYTFGSGTRLTVV.

This clonotype has a handful of counts. V and J are TRBV6-4 and TRBJ2-3, with TRBD2 matching over 7 bases. The CDR3 has 14 amino acids. J was trimmed by 5 bases and V by 3 bases; bases with no gene match: 5. Germline loops: CDR1 MRHNA, CDR2 SNTAGT. The chain's CDR3 is CASSDPGGRDTQYF. CDR3 DNA sequence: TGTGCCAGCAGTGATCCAGGCGGGAGAGATACGCAGTATTTT.

This clonotype was observed many times. V and J are TRBV7-2 and TRBJ1-5, with TRBD1 as a possible D gene (5 bases). From germline, CDR1 is SGHTA and CDR2 FQGNSA. This CDR3 is built from 17 residues. V lost 2 bases and J 9 bases, leaving 23 bases between the germline ends. For the CDR3, the DNA is TGTGCCAGCAGCTTACAAATCCTCCAGGGCAGCGGGCGGCCCCAGCATTTT. This gives the protein CASSLQILQGSGRPQHF.

This clonotype appeared a few times. The genes are TRBV12-3 or TRBV12-4 and TRBJ2-7; 8 bases match TRBD2. This CDR3 contains 15 residues. Trimming took 6 bases from V and 1 from J; bases not matched to a gene: 8. The CDR3 nucleotides are TGTGCCAGCAGCCCCAGCGGGAGAGGGTCCTACGAGCAGTACTTC. It specifies CASSPSGRGSYEQYF.

The chain links TRBV2 to TRBJ2-7; 9 nucleotides match TRBD2. The germline V gene has CDR1 SNHLY and CDR2 FYNNEI. The CDR3 extends over 16 amino acids. The ends lost 2 bases at V and 2 bases at J; junction bases unmatched: 7. The CDR3 bases are TGTGCCAGCAGTGAAAGGGATAGCGGGGGACCCTACGAGCAGTACTTC. It specifies CASSERDSGGPYEQYF.

This clonotype is a singleton in its sample. The chain is built from TRBV9 and TRBJ2-1, with 8 bases matching TRBD2. Trimming removed 3 bases from V and 8 bases from J; junction bases left unmatched: 7. Germline V lookup: CDR1 SGDLS, CDR2 YYNGEE. This CDR3 is 14 amino acids long. DNA of the CDR3: TGTGCCAGCAGCGCGAGCGGGAGTACGGATGAGCAGTTCTTC. Translated: CASSASGSTDEQFF.

This chain links TRBV5-8 with TRBJ1-2; a possible D gene is TRBD1 (5 bases). The CDR3 runs 16 residues. The germline V and J ends were trimmed by 0 bases and 8 bases, with 20 bases remaining between them. The germline V gene encodes CDR1 SGHTS and CDR2 YDEGEE. The CDR3 coding sequence is TGTGCCAGCAGCTTGGGTGAAAAGGGCCCCGGGGACGGCTACACCTTC. Translated, it gives CASSLGEKGPGDGYTF.

This clonotype was counted between two and nine times. This chain connects TRBV18 to TRBJ1-1; D unresolved. This CDR3 is built from 14 residues. Trimming left V 6 bases short and J 4 bases short, with 15 bases between. CDR1 and CDR2 from the germline V gene are KGHSH and LQKENI. The CDR3, as DNA: TGTGCCAGCTCCCGAGACTCGGCCCTCACTGAAGCTTTCTTT. This sequence encodes CASSRDSALTEAFF.

In its sample, this clonotype was seen a few times. The V call is TRBV7-9, the J call TRBJ1-5; 7 bases fit TRBD1. Germline CDR1 reads SEHNR; CDR2 reads FQNEAQ (reference sequence). This CDR3 has 17 amino acids. Trimming removed 1 base from V and 4 bases from J; junction bases left unmatched: 10. CDR3 coding DNA: TGTGCCAGCAGCTTAGTTTACAGGGGCGATTTTAATCAGCCCCAGCATTTT. It is translated as CASSLVYRGDFNQPQHF.

This clonotype was counted only a few times. This chain joins TRBV5-1 and TRBJ1-1, with a weak D call TRBD1 (5 bases). Deletions cut 1 base from V and 1 base from J, with 20 bases between. The CDR3 spans 18 residues. The germline V gene has CDR1 SGHRS and CDR2 YFSETQ. In DNA, the CDR3 is TGCGCCAGCAGCTTGTTGGGATTCGGCGGGGGAAGGAACACTGAAGCTTTCTTT. Amino acids: CASSLLGFGGGRNTEAFF.

This chain joins TRBV20-1 and TRBJ1-1; D may be TRBD1 (5 bases). Germline V gene data show CDR1 as DFQATT and CDR2 as SNEGSKA (reference sequence). The CDR3 contains 13 residues. V gave up 1 base and J gave up 3 bases, with 9 bases separating them. Here the CDR3 DNA reads TGCAGTGCTAGAGGCGGGGGGGACACTGAAGCTTTCTTT. It is translated as CSARGGGDTEAFF.

The rearrangement joins TRBV29-1 to TRBJ2-3, with D unresolved. CDR1 is SQVTM and CDR2 is ANQGSEA in the germline V gene. V was shortened by 1 base and J by 1 base, with 12 bases between the two germline ends. The CDR3 is 15 residues long. The CDR3 loop reads CSVEGGVVGTDTQYF. DNA for the CDR3: TGCAGCGTTGAAGGTGGGGTAGTTGGCACAGATACGCAGTATTTT.

The rearrangement links TRBV11-1 to TRBJ1-5; D might be TRBD1 (5 bases). Germline V gives CDR1 SGHAT, CDR2 FQDESV (reference sequence). Trimming took 0 bases from V and 2 from J, leaving 17 bases between them. This CDR3 has 18 amino acids. DNA of the CDR3: TGTGCCAGCAGCTTAGCTCCCTTTGGCAGGGCTGGCAATCAGCCCCAGCATTTT. It yields the protein CASSLAPFGRAGNQPQHF.

V and J are TRBV20-1 and TRBJ1-1; a weak D match, TRBD1 (5 bases). CDR3 length: 15 amino acids. Germline values: CDR1 DFQATT, CDR2 SNEGSKA (reference sequence). V shed 4 bases and J shed 7 bases, with 22 bases lying between them. The chain's CDR3 is CSAKREGRQLVEAFF. CDR3 sequence (DNA): TGCAGTGCTAAGAGGGAAGGCCGACAGCTAGTTGAAGCTTTCTTT.

The rearrangement uses TRBV5-5 and TRBJ2-1; 8 bases map to TRBD2. Per the germline V gene, CDR1 is SGHKS and CDR2 is YYEKEE (reference sequence). V was clipped by 4 bases and J by 2 bases; unmatched bases: 5. This CDR3 has 15 amino acids. The CDR3 region has the DNA TGTGCCAGCAGCCCACTAGCGGAGACCTACAATGAGCAGTTCTTC. Translated: CASSPLAETYNEQFF.